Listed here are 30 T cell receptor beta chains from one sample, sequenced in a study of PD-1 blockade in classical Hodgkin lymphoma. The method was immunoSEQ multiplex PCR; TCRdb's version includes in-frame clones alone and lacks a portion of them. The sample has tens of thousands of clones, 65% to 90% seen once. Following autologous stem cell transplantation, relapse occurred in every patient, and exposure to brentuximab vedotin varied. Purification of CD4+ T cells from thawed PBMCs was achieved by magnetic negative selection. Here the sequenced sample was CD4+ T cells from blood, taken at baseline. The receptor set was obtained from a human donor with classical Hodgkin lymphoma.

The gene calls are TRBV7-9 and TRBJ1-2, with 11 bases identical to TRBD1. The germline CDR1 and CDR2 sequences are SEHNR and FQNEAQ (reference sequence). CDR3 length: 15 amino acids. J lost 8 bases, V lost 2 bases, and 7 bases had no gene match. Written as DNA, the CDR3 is TGTGCCAGCAGCTTATCTGGACAGGGGGCGGAAGGCTACACCTTC. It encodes CASSLSGQGAEGYTF.

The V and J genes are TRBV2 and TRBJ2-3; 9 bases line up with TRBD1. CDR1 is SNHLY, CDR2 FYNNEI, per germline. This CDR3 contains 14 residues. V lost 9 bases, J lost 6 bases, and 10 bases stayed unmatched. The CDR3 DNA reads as TGTGCCAGTCTAAGGGACAGGGCATCGGATACGCAGTATTTT. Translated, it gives CASLRDRASDTQYF.

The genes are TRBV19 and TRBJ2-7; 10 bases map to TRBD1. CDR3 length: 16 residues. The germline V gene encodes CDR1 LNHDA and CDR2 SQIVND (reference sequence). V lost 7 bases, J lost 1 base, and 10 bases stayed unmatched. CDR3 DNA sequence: TGTGCCAGTACCCCACGCGGACAGGGGGGATCCTACGAGCAGTACTTC. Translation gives CASTPRGQGGSYEQYF.

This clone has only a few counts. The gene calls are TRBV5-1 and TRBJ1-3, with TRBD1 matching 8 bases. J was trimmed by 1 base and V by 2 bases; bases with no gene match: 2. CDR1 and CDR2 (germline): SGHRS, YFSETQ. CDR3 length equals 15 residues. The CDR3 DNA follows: TGCGCCAGCAGCTTCCAGGGGGCATCTGGAAACACCATATATTTT. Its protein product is CASSFQGASGNTIYF.

CDR3 nucleotides: TGTGCCAGCTCGACGGCCCCGAACACTGAAGCTTTCTTT. Encoded protein: CASSTAPNTEAFF. The chain has TRBV2 and TRBJ1-1; D gene ambiguous. Trimming pared 8 bases from V and 1 base from J, leaving 11 bases between. This CDR3 is 13 amino acids long. Germline CDR1 and CDR2: SNHLY and FYNNEI.

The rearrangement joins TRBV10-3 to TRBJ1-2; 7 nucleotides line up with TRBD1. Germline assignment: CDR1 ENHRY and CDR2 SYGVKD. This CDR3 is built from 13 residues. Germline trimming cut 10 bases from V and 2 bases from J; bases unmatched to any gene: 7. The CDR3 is CATWRQGNYGYTF. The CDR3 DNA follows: TGTGCCACTTGGAGACAGGGAAACTATGGCTACACCTTC.

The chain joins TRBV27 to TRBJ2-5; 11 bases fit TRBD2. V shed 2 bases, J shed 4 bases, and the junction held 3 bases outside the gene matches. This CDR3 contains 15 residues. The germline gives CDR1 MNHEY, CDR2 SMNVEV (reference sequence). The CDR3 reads CASSLKGLAGETQYF. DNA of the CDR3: TGTGCCAGCAGTTTAAAAGGACTAGCGGGAGAGACCCAGTACTTC.

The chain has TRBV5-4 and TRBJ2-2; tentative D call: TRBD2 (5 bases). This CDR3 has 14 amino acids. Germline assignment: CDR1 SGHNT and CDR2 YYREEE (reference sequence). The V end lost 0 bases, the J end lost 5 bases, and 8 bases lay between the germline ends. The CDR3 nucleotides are TGTGCCAGCAGCTTGGACGGGGTTACCGGGGAGCTGTTTTTT. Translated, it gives CASSLDGVTGELFF.

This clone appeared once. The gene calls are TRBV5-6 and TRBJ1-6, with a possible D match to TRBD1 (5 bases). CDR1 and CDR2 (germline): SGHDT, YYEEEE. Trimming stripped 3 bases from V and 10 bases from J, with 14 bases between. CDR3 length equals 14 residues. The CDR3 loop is CASSWGRTLSPLHF. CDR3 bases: TGTGCCAGCAGCTGGGGACGAACGTTATCACCCCTCCACTTT.

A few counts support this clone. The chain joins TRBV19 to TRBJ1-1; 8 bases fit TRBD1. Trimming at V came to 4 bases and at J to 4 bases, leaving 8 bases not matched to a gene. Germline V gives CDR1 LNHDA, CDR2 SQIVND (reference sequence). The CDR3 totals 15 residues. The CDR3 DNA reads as TGTGCCAGTAGTAGGGGGGACAGGACAGGCACTGAAGCTTTCTTT. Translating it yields CASSRGDRTGTEAFF. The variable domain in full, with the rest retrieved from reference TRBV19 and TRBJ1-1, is DGGITQSPKYLFRKEGQNVTLSCEQNLNHDAMYWYRQDPGQGLRLIYYSQIVNDFQKGDIAEGYSVSREKKESFPLTVTSAQKNPTAFYLCASSRGDRTGTEAFFGQGTRLTVV.

The CDR3 DNA reads as TGTGCCAGCAGCTCACTTAGCGGGAGACAGGCAGATACGCAGTATTTT. It codes for CASSSLSGRQADTQYF. The V and J genes are TRBV7-9 and TRBJ2-3; 9 bases line up with TRBD2. Germline assignment: CDR1 SEHNR and CDR2 FQNEAQ (reference sequence). V dropped 4 bases and J dropped 4; count of bases not matched to a gene: 9. The CDR3 runs 16 residues.

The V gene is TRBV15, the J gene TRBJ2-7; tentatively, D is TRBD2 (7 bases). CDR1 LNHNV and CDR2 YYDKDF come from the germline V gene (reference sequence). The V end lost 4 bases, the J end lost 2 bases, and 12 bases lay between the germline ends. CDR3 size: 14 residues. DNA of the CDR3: TGTGCCACCAGCACCAGGGGAGGGACCTACGAGCAGTACTTC. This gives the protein CATSTRGGTYEQYF.

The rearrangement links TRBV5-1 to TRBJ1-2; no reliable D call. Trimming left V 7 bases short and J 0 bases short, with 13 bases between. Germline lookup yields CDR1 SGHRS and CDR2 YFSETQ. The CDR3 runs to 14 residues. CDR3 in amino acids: CASLGIPSNYGYTF. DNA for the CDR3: TGCGCCAGCCTAGGGATTCCGTCTAACTATGGCTACACCTTC.

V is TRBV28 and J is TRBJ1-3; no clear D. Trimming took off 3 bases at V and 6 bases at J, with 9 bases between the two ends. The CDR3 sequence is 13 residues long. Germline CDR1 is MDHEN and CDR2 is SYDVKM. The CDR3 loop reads CASSLGSENTIYF. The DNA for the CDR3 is TGTGCCAGCAGTTTGGGGTCGGAAAACACCATATATTTT.

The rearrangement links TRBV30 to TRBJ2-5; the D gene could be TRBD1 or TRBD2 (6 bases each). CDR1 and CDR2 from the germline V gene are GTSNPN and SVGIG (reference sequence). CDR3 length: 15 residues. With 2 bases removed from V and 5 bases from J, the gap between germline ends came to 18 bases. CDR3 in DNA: TGTGCCTGGAGTTACGCCCGAGGGGGGCGGGAGACCCAGTACTTC. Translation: CAWSYARGGRETQYF. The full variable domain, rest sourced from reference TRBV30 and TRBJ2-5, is SQTIHQWPATLVQPVGSPLSLECTVEGTSNPNLYWYRQAAGRGLQLLFYSVGIGQISSEVPQNLSASRPQDRQFILSSKKLLLSDSGFYLCAWSYARGGRETQYFGPGTRLLVL.

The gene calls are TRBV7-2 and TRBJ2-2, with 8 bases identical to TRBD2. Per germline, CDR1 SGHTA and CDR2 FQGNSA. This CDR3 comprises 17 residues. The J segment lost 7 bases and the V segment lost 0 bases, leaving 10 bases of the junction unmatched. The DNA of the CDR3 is TGTGCCAGCAGCTTAGCGTCCATCGCGGGAGGAAGCGGGGAGCTGTTTTTT. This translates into CASSLASIAGGSGELFF.

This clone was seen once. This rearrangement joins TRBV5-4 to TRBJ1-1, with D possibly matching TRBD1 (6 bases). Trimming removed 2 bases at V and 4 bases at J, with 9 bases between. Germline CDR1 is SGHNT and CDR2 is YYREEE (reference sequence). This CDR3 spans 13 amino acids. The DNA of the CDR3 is TGTGCCAGCAGCTTTCGGGGGGCCACTGAAGCTTTCTTT. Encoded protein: CASSFRGATEAFF.

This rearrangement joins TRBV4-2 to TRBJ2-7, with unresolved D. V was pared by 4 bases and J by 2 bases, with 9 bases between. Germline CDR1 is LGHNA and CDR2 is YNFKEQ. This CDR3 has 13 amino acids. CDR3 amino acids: CASSPSEAYEQYF. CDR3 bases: TGTGCCAGCAGCCCCAGCGAGGCCTACGAGCAGTACTTC.

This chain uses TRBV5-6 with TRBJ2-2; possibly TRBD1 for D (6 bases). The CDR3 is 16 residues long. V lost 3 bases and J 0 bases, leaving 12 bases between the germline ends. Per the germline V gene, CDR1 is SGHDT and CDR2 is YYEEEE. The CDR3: CASSSTGHTNTGELFF. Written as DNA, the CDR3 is TGTGCCAGCAGCTCGACGGGACATACGAACACCGGGGAGCTGTTTTTT.

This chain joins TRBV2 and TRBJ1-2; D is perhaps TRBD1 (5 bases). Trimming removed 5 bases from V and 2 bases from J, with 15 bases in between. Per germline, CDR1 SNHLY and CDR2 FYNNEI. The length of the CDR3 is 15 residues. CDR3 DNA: TGTGCCAGCAGTTTTGGGGCCCAGCTGAACTATGGCTACACCTTC. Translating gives CASSFGAQLNYGYTF. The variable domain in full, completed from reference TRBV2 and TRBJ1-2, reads EPEVTQTPSHQVTQMGQEVILRCVPISNHLYFYWYRQILGQKVEFLVSFYNNEISEKSEIFDDQFSVERPDGSNFTLKIRSTKLEDSAMYFCASSFGAQLNYGYTFGSGTRLTVV.

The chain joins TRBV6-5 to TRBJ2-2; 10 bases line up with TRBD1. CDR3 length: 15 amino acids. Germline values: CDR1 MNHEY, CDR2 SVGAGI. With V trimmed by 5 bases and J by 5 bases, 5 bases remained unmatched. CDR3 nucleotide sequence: TGTGCCAGCAGTCCTCGGACAGGGGGGACCGGGGAGCTGTTTTTT. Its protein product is CASSPRTGGTGELFF.

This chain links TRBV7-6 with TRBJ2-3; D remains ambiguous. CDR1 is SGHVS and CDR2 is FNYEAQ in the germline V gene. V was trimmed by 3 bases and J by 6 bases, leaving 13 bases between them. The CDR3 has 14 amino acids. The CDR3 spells CASSFTGPFDTQYF. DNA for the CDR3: TGTGCCAGCAGCTTTACTGGTCCCTTTGATACGCAGTATTTT.

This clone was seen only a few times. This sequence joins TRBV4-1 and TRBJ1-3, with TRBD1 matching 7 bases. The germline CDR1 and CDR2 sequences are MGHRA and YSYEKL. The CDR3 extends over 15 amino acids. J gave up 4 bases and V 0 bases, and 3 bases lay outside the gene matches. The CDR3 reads CASSQDRGWGNTIYF. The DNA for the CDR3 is TGCGCCAGCAGCCAAGACAGGGGGTGGGGAAACACCATATATTTT.

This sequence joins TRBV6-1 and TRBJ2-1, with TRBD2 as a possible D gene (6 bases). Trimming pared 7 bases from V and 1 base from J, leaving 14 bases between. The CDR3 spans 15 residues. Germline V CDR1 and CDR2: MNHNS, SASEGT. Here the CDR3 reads CASIGVGGSYNEQFF. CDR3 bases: TGTGCCAGCATCGGGGTGGGGGGATCCTACAATGAGCAGTTCTTC.

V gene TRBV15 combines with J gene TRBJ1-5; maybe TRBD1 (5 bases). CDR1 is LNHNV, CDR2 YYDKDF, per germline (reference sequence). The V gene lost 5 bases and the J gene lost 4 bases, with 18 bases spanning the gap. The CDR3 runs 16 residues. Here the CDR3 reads CATSVGGSTSNQPQHF. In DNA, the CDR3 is TGTGCCACCAGCGTTGGGGGATCGACCTCGAATCAGCCCCAGCATTTT.

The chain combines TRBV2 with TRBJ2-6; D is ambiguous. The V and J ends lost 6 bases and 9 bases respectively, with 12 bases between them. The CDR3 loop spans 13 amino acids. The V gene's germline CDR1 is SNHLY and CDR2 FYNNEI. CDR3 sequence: CASRVGGYNVLTF. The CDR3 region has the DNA TGTGCCAGCAGGGTCGGCGGATACAACGTCCTGACTTTC.

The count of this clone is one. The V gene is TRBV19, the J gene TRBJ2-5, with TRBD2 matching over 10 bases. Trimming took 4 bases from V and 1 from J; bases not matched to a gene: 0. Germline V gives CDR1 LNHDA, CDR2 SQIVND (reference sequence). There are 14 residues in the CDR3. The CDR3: CASSRTSGQETQYF. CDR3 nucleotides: TGTGCCAGTAGTAGGACTAGCGGCCAAGAGACCCAGTACTTC.

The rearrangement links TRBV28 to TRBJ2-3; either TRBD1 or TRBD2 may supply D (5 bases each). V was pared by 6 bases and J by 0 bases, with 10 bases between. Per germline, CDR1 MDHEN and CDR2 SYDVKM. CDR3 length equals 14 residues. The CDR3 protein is CASRGDGSTDTQYF. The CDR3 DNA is TGTGCCAGCAGGGGGGACGGCAGCACAGATACGCAGTATTTT.

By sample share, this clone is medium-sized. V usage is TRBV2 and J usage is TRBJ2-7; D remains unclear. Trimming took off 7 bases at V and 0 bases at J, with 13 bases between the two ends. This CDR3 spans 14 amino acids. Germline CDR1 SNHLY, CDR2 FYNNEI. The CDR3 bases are TGTGCCAGCAAGGCCACGGTGACCTCCTACGAGCAGTACTTC. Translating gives CASKATVTSYEQYF.

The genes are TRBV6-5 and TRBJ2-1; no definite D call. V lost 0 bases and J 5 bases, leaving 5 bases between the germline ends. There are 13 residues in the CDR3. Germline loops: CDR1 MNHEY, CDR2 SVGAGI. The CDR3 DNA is TGTGCCAGCAGTTACTCGATCCACAATGAGCAGTTCTTC. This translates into CASSYSIHNEQFF.